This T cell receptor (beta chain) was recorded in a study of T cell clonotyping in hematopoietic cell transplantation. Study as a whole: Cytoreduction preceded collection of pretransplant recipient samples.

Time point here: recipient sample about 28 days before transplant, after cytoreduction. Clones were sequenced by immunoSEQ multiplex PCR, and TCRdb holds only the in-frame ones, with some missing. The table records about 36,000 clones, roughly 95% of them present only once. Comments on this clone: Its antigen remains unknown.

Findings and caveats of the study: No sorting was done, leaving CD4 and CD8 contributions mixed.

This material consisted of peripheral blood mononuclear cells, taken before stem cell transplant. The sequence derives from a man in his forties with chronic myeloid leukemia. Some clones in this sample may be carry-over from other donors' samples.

The CDR3 DNA reads as TGTGCCATCAGTGCCTTCGGACAGGGGAACACTGAAGCTTTCTTT. Its translation: CAISAFGQGNTEAFF. The chain couples TRBV10-3 to TRBJ1-1; 8 bases match TRBD1. The V gene end was trimmed by 4 bases and the J gene end by 1 base; junction bases not matched to a gene: 5. The CDR3 is 15 amino acids. Germline CDR1 is ENHRY and CDR2 is SYGVKD.